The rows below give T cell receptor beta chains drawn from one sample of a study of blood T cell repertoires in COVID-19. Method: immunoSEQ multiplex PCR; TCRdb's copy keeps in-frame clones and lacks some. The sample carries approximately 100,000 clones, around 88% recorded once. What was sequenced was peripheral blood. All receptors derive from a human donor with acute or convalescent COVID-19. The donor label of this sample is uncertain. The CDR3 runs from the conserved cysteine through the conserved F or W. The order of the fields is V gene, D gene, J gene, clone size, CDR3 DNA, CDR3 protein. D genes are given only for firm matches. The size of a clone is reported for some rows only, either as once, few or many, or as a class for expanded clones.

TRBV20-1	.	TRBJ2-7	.	TGCAGTGCAACTGACTACGAGCAGTACTTC	CSATDYEQYF
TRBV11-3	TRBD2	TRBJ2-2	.	TGTGCCAGCAGCTCAGAGGTGGCTAGCGGGGCCCTAGGATCAAACACCGGGGAGCTGTTTTTT	CASSSEVASGALGSNTGELFF
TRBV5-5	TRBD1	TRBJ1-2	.	TGTGCCAGCAGCTTGACCCCACAGGGGGTCGACTATGGCTACACCTTC	CASSLTPQGVDYGYTF
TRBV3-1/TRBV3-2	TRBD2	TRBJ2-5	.	TGTGCCAGCAGCCATCGGGCCCGGTGGGGGGGACAAGAGACCCAGTACTTC	CASSHRARWGGQETQYF
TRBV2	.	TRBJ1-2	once	TGTGCCAGCAGACCGGACAGTCTGGAAAAACCGACAGTCTATGGCTACACCTTC	CASRPDSLEKPTVYGYTF
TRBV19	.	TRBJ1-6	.	TGTGCCAGTAGTATAGGCGAGGGTTCCAATTCACCCCTCCACTTT	CASSIGEGSNSPLHF
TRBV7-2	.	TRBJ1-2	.	TGTGCCAGCAATAGAGGTTCGCCAGGGATGGATGGCTACACCTTC	CASNRGSPGMDGYTF
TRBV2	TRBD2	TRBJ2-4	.	TGTGCCAGCAGTGGAGGACTAGCAGTAGCCAAAAACATTCAGTACTTC	CASSGGLAVAKNIQYF
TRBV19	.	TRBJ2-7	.	TGTGCCAGTAGGCCCCCCGGGGAGAACGAGCAGTACTTC	CASRPPGENEQYF
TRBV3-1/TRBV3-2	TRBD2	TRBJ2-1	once	TGTGCCAGCAGCCAACTAGCGGGGGTAGAATATGAGCAGTTCTTC	CASSQLAGVEYEQFF
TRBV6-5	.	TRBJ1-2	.	TGTGCCAGCAGTTACTCGCACAGGAACTATGGCTACACCTTC	CASSYSHRNYGYTF
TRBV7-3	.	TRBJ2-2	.	TGTGCCAGCAGCTTAGCGGCGAACACCGGGGAGCTGTTTTTT	CASSLAANTGELFF
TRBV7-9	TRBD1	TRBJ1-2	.	TGTGCCAGCAGCTTAGCGTGGGACAGGGGGAACTATGGCTACACCTTC	CASSLAWDRGNYGYTF
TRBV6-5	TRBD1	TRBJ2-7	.	TGTGCCAGCAGGGACAGGGGCTACGAGCAGTACTTC	CASRDRGYEQYF
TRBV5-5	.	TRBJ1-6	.	TGTGCCAGCAGCTTGCAGGGAGGGAATTCACCCCTCCACTTT	CASSLQGGNSPLHF
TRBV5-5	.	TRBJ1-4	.	TGTGCCAGCAGCTTGGATCAGGGTTTAACTAATGAAAAACTGTTTTTT	CASSLDQGLTNEKLFF
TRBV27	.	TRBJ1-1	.	TGTGCCAGCAGTTTAGTCAGGGGAGTTGGCACTGAAGCTTTCTTT	CASSLVRGVGTEAFF
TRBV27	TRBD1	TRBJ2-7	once	TGTGCCAGCAGTGCTTCCGGGACAGGGTACGAGCAGTACTTC	CASSASGTGYEQYF
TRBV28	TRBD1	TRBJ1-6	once	TGTGCCAGCAGCACAGGCGGGACAGGGGTCCCCCTCCACTTT	CASSTGGTGVPLHF
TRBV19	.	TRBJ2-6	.	TGTGCCAGTGTTCCCGGGGGGCGATCTGGGGCCAACGTCCTGACTTTC	CASVPGGRSGANVLTF
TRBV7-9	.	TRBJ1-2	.	TGTGCCAGCAGCTCACAGCGGGGTAACTATGGCTACACCTTC	CASSSQRGNYGYTF
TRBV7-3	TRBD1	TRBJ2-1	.	TGTGCCAGCAGCTTAGCGGGACAGGGATACAATGAGCAGTTCTTC	CASSLAGQGYNEQFF
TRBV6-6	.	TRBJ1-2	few	TGTGCCAGCTCTTCGCTCCAGGGGACCTATGGCTACACCTTC	CASSSLQGTYGYTF
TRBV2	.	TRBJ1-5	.	TGTGCCAGCAGCGTTAGACAGGATAGCAATCAGCCCCAGCATTTT	CASSVRQDSNQPQHF
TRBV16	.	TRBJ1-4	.	TGTGCCAGCAGCCAATCGGGACTTCGAGAAAAACTGTTTTTT	CASSQSGLREKLFF
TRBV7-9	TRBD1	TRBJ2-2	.	TGTGCCAGCAGCCCGACAGGGACCGGGGAGCTGTTTTTT	CASSPTGTGELFF
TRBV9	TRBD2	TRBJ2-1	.	TGTGCCAGCAGCCCGAGGACTAGCCGAGATGAGCAGTTCTTC	CASSPRTSRDEQFF
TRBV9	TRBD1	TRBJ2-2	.	TGTGCCAGCAGCTACCAAACAGGGGTCAACACCGGGGAGCTGTTTTTT	CASSYQTGVNTGELFF
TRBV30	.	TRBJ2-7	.	TGTGCCTGGAGTTTAGTGCCAGCAGGGTACGAGCAGTACTTC	CAWSLVPAGYEQYF
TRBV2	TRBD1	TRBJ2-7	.	TGTGCCAGCAGTACCGGGACAGTAGTAGTCTACGAGCAGTACTTC	CASSTGTVVVYEQYF
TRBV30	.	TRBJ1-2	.	TGTGCCTGGTCCCGGACAGAAAGCTATGGCTACACCTTC	CAWSRTESYGYTF
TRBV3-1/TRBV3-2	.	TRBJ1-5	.	TGTGCCAGCAGCCCCGCGGACAGCGAGGGTCAGCCCCAGCATTTT	CASSPADSEGQPQHF
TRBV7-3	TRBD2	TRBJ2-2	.	TGTGCCAGCAGCTTAACGGGACTAGGGTCTGTGGCTGCCGGGGAGCTGTTTTTT	CASSLTGLGSVAAGELFF
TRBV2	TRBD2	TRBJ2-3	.	TGTGCCAGCAGTCCTCTCCTGCGCGGGAGGGGAGATACGCAGTATTTT	CASSPLLRGRGDTQYF
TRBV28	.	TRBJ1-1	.	TGTGCCAGCCGCAAGGGGGGGACTCGGGGAGCTTTCTTT	CASRKGGTRGAFF
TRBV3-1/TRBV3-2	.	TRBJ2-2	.	TGTGCCAGCAGGGACCTACCGGGATGGAACACCGGGGAGCTGTTTTTT	CASRDLPGWNTGELFF
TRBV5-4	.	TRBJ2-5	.	TGTGCCAGCAGCTTGGGGACGGGGGTGCAAGAGACCCAGTACTTC	CASSLGTGVQETQYF
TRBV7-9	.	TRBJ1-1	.	TGTGCCAGCAGCCGGTTTTCGGCTGAAGCTTTCTTT	CASSRFSAEAFF
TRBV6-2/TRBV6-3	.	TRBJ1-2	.	TGTGCCAGCAGTCCAGGAGTCGGAGGGGTCTATGGCTACACCTTC	CASSPGVGGVYGYTF
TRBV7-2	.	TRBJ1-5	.	TGTGCCAGCAGCTTAGTAAGGGGCGCCTATCAGCCCCAGCATTTT	CASSLVRGAYQPQHF
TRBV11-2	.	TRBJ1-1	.	TGTGCCAGCAGCGTTAGGGGCTTGAACACTGAAGCTTTCTTT	CASSVRGLNTEAFF
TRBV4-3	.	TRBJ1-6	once	TGCGCCAGCAGCCAAGGGGCAGGGGCTTACTCACCCCTCCACTTT	CASSQGAGAYSPLHF
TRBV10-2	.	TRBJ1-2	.	TGCGCCAGCGGGGAGGGTTATGGCTACACCTTC	CASGEGYGYTF
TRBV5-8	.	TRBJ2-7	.	TGTGCCAGCAGCTTGGCCTGGCAGTGGGGGGCCTACGAGCAGTACTTC	CASSLAWQWGAYEQYF